This T cell receptor (beta chain) was documented in a study of T cell responses to AZD1222 COVID-19 vaccine listed by TCRdb under 2021. Regarding the research as a whole: AZD1222 recipients whose second dose came at about 4 weeks and those whose second dose came at about 12 weeks were combined into one group, since spike-specific TCR depth and breadth did not differ between the two schedules. A total of about 240 trial participants underwent TCR sequencing, of whom about 210 received two doses of AZD1222 and about 25 received two doses of the MenACWY control vaccine. Trial participants were enrolled by age into subgroups of 18-55, 56-69 and 70-plus years, and around 140, 26 and 57 TCR-sequenced participants, respectively, were included in these subgroups.

The paper's findings and limits, for the study overall: In the small 56-69-year group, the increase in depth fell short of significance, most likely because of low power. Conclusions about previously exposed vaccinees were limited because only five to seven AZD1222 recipients were SARS-CoV-2 seropositive at baseline. Because no samples from the day 14 peak response were available, repertoires could be characterized only after the peak T cell response. Reportedly, almost half of the unique spike-specific TCRs recognized epitopes lying outside the regions that are mutated in the B.1.351 and B.1.1.7 variants. Participants were mostly white British and included more females than males, and it was suggested by the authors that clonal diversity may have been underestimated. The vaccine-associated CD4 TCRs covered the entire spike protein, and the dominant responses fell in regions 160-218 and 743-854. After two AZD1222 doses, spike-specific TCR breadth and depth were significantly higher than at day 0 and than in MenACWY recipients.

The meaning of the sample's time point label: baseline before first vaccination. Vaccinee samples came from UK trials COV001 and COV002, including a single-blind randomized controlled phase 2/3 trial of AZD1222 (ChAdOx1 nCoV-19) in healthy adults. Trial participant PBMC samples were collected at day 0 and day 28 after the second dose for TCRbeta chain sequencing. The germline V gene (reference sequence) gives CDR1 as LNHDA and CDR2 as SQIVND. CDR3 length: 13 amino acids, cysteine to phenylalanine. Only CDR3 DNA remains: 39 bases, in frame from the first base. Trimming removed 4 bases from V and 9 bases from J, leaving 13 bases between the germline ends. The CDR3 regions of human TCRbeta chains were analyzed by immunosequencing. The authors processed their data as follows. TCRs in the repertoires were matched against a reference library of SARS-CoV-2-specific TCRs that had been generated with the MIRA antigen-specificity platform. Breadth was defined as the fraction of unique TCRs that were SARS-CoV-2-associated. Depth was defined as the fraction of total T cells that were SARS-CoV-2-associated. Using the MIRA data, each spike-specific TCR was mapped to the spike region that the TCR reacts to and placed in a CD4 or CD8 class. Log10-transformed breadth and depth values were compared by one-way ANOVA with Sidak's multiple comparisons tests. As stored in TCRdb, this immuneACCESS dataset retains in-frame rearrangements with V and J assigned. A fraction of the clones does not appear; measured against another copy, unresolved V genes explain less than half of the discrepancy, and the remainder lacks a known reason. Clone size and the V and J calls come from that table; the DNA yielded D and trimming. This sample gives about 120,000 clones in total; 84% of them show up just once. Of the sample, about 9.7% is held by the ten largest clones.

With respect to this clone: No antigen is known for it. No much larger clone exists at a distance of one base, and base qualities are not known.

Here the sequenced sample was peripheral blood, taken on day 0 of AZD1222 vaccination. The TCR was taken from an adult in good health. The V gene is TRBV19 and the J gene is TRBJ2-1; the D gene is possibly TRBD1, with 5 bases matching. The DNA reads TGTGCCAGTAGTACCGCCCCTAGGGGTGAGCAGTTCTTC. Translation gives CASSTAPRGEQFF.